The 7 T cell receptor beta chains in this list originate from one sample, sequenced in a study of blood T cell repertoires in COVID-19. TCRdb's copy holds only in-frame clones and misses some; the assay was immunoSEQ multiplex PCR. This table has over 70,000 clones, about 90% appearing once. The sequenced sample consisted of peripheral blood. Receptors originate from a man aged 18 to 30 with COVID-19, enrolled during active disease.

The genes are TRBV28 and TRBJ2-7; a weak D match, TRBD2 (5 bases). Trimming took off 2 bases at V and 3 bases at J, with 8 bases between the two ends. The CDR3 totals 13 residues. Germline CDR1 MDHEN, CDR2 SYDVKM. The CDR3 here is CASSLGGDYEQYF. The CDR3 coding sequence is TGTGCCAGCAGTTTAGGAGGAGACTACGAGCAGTACTTC. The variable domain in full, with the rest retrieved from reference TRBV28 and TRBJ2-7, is DVKVTQSSRYLVKRTGEKVFLECVQDMDHENMFWYRQDPGLGLRLIYFSYDVKMKEKGDIPEGYSVSREKKERFSLILESASTNQTSMYLCASSLGGDYEQYFGPGTRLTVT.

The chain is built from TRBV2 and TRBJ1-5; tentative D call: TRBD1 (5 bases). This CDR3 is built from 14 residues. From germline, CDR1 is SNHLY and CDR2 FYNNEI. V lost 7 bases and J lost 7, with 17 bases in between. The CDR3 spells CASKQRDGGQPQHF. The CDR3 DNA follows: TGTGCCAGCAAGCAAAGGGACGGGGGGCAGCCCCAGCATTTT.

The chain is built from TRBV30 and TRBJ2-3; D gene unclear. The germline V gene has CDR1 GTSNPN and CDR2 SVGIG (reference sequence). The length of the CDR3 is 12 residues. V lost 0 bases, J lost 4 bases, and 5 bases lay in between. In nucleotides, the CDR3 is TGTGCCTGGAGTGTATCGGCAGATACGCAGTATTTT. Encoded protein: CAWSVSADTQYF.

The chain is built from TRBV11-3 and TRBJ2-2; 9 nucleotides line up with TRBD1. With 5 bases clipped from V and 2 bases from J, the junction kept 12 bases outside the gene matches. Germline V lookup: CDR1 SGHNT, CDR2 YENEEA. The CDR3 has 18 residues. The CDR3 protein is CASSPGLGTGINTGELFF. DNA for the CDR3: TGTGCCAGCAGCCCCGGGCTAGGGACAGGGATAAACACCGGGGAGCTGTTTTTT.

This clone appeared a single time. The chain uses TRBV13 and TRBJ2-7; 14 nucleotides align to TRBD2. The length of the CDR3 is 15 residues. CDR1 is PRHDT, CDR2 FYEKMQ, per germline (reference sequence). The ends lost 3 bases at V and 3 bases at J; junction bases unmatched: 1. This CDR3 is CASSFGTSGSYEQYF. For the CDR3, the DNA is TGTGCCAGCAGCTTCGGGACTAGCGGGAGCTACGAGCAGTACTTC. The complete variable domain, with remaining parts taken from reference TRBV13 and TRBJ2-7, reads AAGVIQSPRHLIKEKRETATLKCYPIPRHDTVYWYQQGPGQDPQFLISFYEKMQSDKGSIPDRFSAQQFSDYHSELNMSSLELGDSALYFCASSFGTSGSYEQYFGPGTRLTVT.

The CDR3, as DNA: TGTGCCAGCAGCCTAACGGGGTCTGGAAACACCATATATTTT. Protein: CASSLTGSGNTIYF. The V and J genes are TRBV6-5 and TRBJ1-3; D remains ambiguous. The V gene lost 6 bases and the J gene lost 1 base, with 10 bases spanning the gap. The germline CDR1 and CDR2 sequences are MNHEY and SVGAGI. The CDR3 contains 14 residues.

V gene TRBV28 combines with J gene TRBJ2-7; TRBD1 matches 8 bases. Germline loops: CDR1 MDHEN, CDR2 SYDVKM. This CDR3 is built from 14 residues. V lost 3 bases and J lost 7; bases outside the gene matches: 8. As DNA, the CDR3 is TGTGCCAGCAGTTTGGGCAGGGGGCTGTGGGAGCAGTACTTC. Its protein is CASSLGRGLWEQYF.